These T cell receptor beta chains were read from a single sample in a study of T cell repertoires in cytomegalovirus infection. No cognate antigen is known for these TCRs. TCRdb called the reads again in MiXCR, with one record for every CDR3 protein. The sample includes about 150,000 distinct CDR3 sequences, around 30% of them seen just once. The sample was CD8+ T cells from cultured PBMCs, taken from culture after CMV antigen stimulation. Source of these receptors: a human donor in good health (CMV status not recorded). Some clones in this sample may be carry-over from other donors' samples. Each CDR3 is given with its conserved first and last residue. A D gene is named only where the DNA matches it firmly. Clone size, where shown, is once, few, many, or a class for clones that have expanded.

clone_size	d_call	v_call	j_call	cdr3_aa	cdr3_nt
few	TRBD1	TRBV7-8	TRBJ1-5	CASGQGWDQPQHF	TGTGCCAGCGGACAGGGGTGGGATCAGCCCCAGCATTTT
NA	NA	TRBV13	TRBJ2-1	CASSHSRGSYNEQFF	TGTGCCAGCAGCCACTCGAGGGGGAGCTACAATGAGCAGTTCTTC
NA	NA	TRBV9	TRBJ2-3	CASSDEWTHTDTQYF	TGTGCCAGCAGCGATGAGTGGACACACACAGATACGCAGTATTTT
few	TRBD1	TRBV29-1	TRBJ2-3	CSVGAGGDSTQYF	TGCAGCGTTGGGGCAGGGGGTGATAGTACGCAGTATTTT
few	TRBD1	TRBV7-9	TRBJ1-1	CASSPRGSTEAFF	TGTGCCAGCAGCCCCAGGGGGAGTACTGAAGCTTTCTTT
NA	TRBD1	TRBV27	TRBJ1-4	CASSFQGAYVGDEKLFF	TGTGCCAGCAGTTTTCAGGGGGCCTACGTGGGGGATGAAAAACTGTTTTTT
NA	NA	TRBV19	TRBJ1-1	CASSKGASMNTEAFF	TGTGCCAGTAGTAAAGGGGCAAGTATGAACACTGAAGCTTTCTTT
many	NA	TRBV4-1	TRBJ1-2	CASSQENGANYGYTF	TGCGCCAGCAGCCAAGAAAACGGGGCTAACTATGGCTACACCTTC
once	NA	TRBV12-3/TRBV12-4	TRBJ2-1	CASSLVRTYNEQFF	TGTGCCAGCAGTTTAGTCCGAACCTACAATGAGCAGTTCTTC
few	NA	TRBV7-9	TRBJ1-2	CASTEGNYGYTF	TGTGCCAGCACCGAAGGGAACTATGGCTACACCTTC
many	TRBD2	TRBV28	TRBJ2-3	CASSRTSGGIETQYF	TGTGCCAGCAGTCGGACTAGCGGGGGCATTGAAACGCAGTATTTT
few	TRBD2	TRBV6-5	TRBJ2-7	CASSYGGGTYEQYF	TGTGCCAGCAGTTACGGCGGGGGAACCTACGAGCAGTACTTC
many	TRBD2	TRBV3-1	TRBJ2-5	CASSPGLAGGRYQETQYF	TGTGCCAGCAGCCCAGGACTAGCGGGGGGCCGGTACCAAGAGACCCAGTACTTC
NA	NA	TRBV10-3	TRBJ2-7	CAISEYADYEQYF	TGTGCCATCAGTGAGTATGCGGACTACGAGCAGTACTTC
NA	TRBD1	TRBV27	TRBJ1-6	CASSSWTGANSPLHF	TGTGCCAGCAGTTCCTGGACAGGGGCAAATTCACCCCTCCACTTT
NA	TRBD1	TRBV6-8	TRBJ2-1	CATKFPSGTGYNEQFF	TGTGCCACCAAATTCCCGTCCGGGACAGGCTACAATGAGCAGTTCTTC
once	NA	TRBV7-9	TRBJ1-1	CASRGERTEAFF	TGTGCCAGCCGGGGGGAGCGCACTGAAGCTTTCTTT
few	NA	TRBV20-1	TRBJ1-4	CSAKAGVREKLFF	TGCAGTGCTAAGGCAGGGGTCAGAGAAAAACTGTTTTTT
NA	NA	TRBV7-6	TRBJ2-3	CASSLVGNTDTQYF	TGTGCCAGCAGCTTAGTAGGCAACACAGATACGCAGTATTTT
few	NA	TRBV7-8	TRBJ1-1	CASTSVGTEAFF	TGTGCCAGCACCTCTGTGGGCACTGAAGCTTTCTTT
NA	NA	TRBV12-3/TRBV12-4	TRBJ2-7	CASSLGVHSEQYF	TGTGCCAGCAGTTTAGGGGTACACAGTGAGCAGTACTTC
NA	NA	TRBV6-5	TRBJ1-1	CASRPISNTEAFF	TGTGCCAGCCGACCCATTTCGAACACTGAAGCTTTCTTT
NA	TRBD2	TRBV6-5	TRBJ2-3	CASSTSGGTEGQYF	TGTGCCAGCAGTACTAGCGGGGGGACAGAAGGGCAGTATTTT
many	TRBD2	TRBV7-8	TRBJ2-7	CASSGGELAGEYEQYF	TGTGCCAGCAGCGGGGGAGAGCTAGCGGGGGAGTACGAGCAGTACTTC
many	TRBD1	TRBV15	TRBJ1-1	CATSRDRGLNTEAFF	TGTGCCACCAGCAGGGACAGGGGTTTGAACACTGAAGCTTTCTTT
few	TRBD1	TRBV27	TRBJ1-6	CASSPMGGTAYNSPLHF	TGTGCCAGCAGTCCAATGGGCGGGACAGCGTATAATTCACCCCTCCACTTT
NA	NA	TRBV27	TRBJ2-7	CASSISRGSYEQYF	TGTGCCAGCAGTATCTCCAGGGGATCCTACGAGCAGTACTTC
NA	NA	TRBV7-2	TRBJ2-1	CASSWLGANEQFF	TGTGCCAGCAGCTGGCTCGGGGCCAATGAGCAGTTCTTC